The rows below give T cell receptor beta chains drawn from one sample of a study of cytomegalovirus exposure and HLA in healthy donors. Assay: immunoSEQ multiplex PCR; the TCRdb copy retains only in-frame clones and omits some. The sample contains some 80,000 clones, about 78% of which appear only once. The sample was PBMCs. Receptors originate from a man aged 18 to 35 in good health and CMV-seropositive. Each CDR3 is given with its conserved first and last residue. Fields, in order: V gene, clone size, J gene, D gene, CDR3 DNA, CDR3 protein. A D gene is named only where the DNA matches it firmly. Clone size is shown for a subset of rows, as once, few, many or a class of expanded clone.

TRBV27	few	TRBJ2-7	-	TGTGCCAGCAGGCAGGGGGGCTCCTACGAGCAGTACTTC	CASRQGGSYEQYF
TRBV4-2	once	TRBJ2-1	TRBD2	TGTGCCAGCAGCCAATGGACTAGCAGACACAATGAGCAGTTCTTC	CASSQWTSRHNEQFF
TRBV28	-	TRBJ2-6	TRBD2	TGTGCCACCCTGAGACTAGCGGGAGGCTCCGGGGCCAACGTCCTGACTTTC	CATLRLAGGSGANVLTF
TRBV6-1	-	TRBJ1-1	TRBD1	TGTGCCAGCAATAATGGAGGGGGCGTTAGAACTGAAGCTTTCTTT	CASNNGGGVRTEAFF
TRBV4-1	-	TRBJ2-1	-	TGCGCCAGCCGTCAAATCATTAGCGTTAACAATGAGCAGTTCTTC	CASRQIISVNNEQFF
TRBV29-1	-	TRBJ2-1	TRBD2	TGCAGCGTTGGAACTAGCGGGCGTTACAATGAGCAGTTCTTC	CSVGTSGRYNEQFF
TRBV5-1	few	TRBJ2-7	-	TGCGCCAGCACCCGGGACTCCCTATCCTACGAGCAGTACTTC	CASTRDSLSYEQYF
TRBV2	-	TRBJ2-7	TRBD2	TGTGCCAGCAGAAGCGGGACGGAGAGCCACGAGCAGTACTTC	CASRSGTESHEQYF
TRBV5-1	-	TRBJ1-5	-	TGCGCCAGCAGCTTGGAAGGGGTCGGTCAGCCCCAGCATTTT	CASSLEGVGQPQHF
TRBV2	-	TRBJ2-2	-	TGTGCCAGCAGTTCAAGATCAGGAAACACCGGGGAGCTGTTTTTT	CASSSRSGNTGELFF
TRBV10-3	few	TRBJ1-1	-	TGTGCCACCGAGGGACACCTAGGGACTGAAGCTTTCTTT	CATEGHLGTEAFF
TRBV7-8	few	TRBJ1-4	TRBD1	TGTGCCAGCAGCTTAGCTCCCTCTAGGGGGCGGCCTAATGAAAAACTGTTTTTT	CASSLAPSRGRPNEKLFF
TRBV29-1	-	TRBJ2-1	-	TGCAGCGTTGTTCAGGGGGGCTCCTACAATGAGCAGTTCTTC	CSVVQGGSYNEQFF
TRBV4-1	-	TRBJ1-2	-	TGCGCCAGCAGCCCTACCAGGGGCGGCTACACCTTC	CASSPTRGGYTF
TRBV6-4	-	TRBJ1-1	-	TGTGCCAGCAGTGCAAAAGGACAGTTAGGTACGACTTTCTTT	CASSAKGQLGTTFF
TRBV5-5	-	TRBJ2-7	-	TGTGCCAGCAGCTTGGCAGGGCCCCAGAACGAGCAGTACTTC	CASSLAGPQNEQYF
TRBV10-3	-	TRBJ1-1	-	TGTGCCATCACATCCGGGACAAACACTGAAGCTTTCTTT	CAITSGTNTEAFF
TRBV9	-	TRBJ1-2	TRBD1	TGTGCCAGCAGCACCTCGAAAGGGACAGGGCATGGCTACACCTTC	CASSTSKGTGHGYTF
TRBV19	-	TRBJ2-7	-	TGTGCCAGTAGTGCATACAGGGGAGGCGAGCAGTACTTC	CASSAYRGGEQYF
TRBV10-3	-	TRBJ1-1	-	TGTGCCATCAGTCTCCCGACAGTAATGAACACTGAAGCTTTCTTT	CAISLPTVMNTEAFF
TRBV14	-	TRBJ2-1	-	TGTGCCAGCAGCCAAATGGAGCGAAGGAACAATGAGCAGTTCTTC	CASSQMERRNNEQFF
TRBV10-3	-	TRBJ1-3	-	TGTGCCACTCAGACCGACGGGAGCTCTGGAAACACCATATATTTT	CATQTDGSSGNTIYF
TRBV29-1	-	TRBJ2-1	-	TGCAGCGCTGGCCTTTTAGAGGGAAATGAGCAGTTCTTC	CSAGLLEGNEQFF
TRBV10-1	-	TRBJ2-7	-	TGCGCCAGCAGTAAGACTCCTAACTCCTACGAGCAGTACTTC	CASSKTPNSYEQYF
TRBV2	-	TRBJ2-7	-	TGTGCCAGCCGTGTGGAGTACGAGCAGTACTTC	CASRVEYEQYF
TRBV10-3	-	TRBJ2-3	TRBD2	TGTGCCATCAGTGGGACTAGCGGGACTTCCACAGATACGCAGTATTTT	CAISGTSGTSTDTQYF
TRBV29-1	-	TRBJ2-1	-	TGCAGCGTTGACGGACAAATGAGCTCCTACAATGAGCAGTTCTTC	CSVDGQMSSYNEQFF
TRBV6-1	-	TRBJ1-1	-	TGTGCCAGCAGTGGACACACGGCCAAGGTCACTGAAGCTTTCTTT	CASSGHTAKVTEAFF
TRBV5-1	-	TRBJ2-5	TRBD1	TGCGCCAGCAGCTTGACAGGGGCCCAAGAGACCCAGTACTTC	CASSLTGAQETQYF
TRBV10-3	once	TRBJ1-2	-	TGTGCCACCGAGGAGGGAAGCTATGGCTACACCTTC	CATEEGSYGYTF
TRBV5-1	-	TRBJ2-1	TRBD2	TGCGCCAGCAATGGGGCGGGAACTAGCGATGAGCAGTTCTTC	CASNGAGTSDEQFF
TRBV19	few	TRBJ2-1	-	TGTGCCAGTAGTCTCCGGAGTGAGCAGTTCTTC	CASSLRSEQFF
TRBV6-1	-	TRBJ2-2	-	TGTGCCAGCAGTGAAGAGGGACACGGTCTAACCGGGGAGCTGTTTTTT	CASSEEGHGLTGELFF
TRBV5-1	-	TRBJ2-7	TRBD2	TGCGCCAGCAGATTCTCTAGCGGGTTCTACGAGCAGTACTTC	CASRFSSGFYEQYF
TRBV2	-	TRBJ2-7	-	TGTGCCACCTTTCAGGGAAGGTCGGTCCACGAGCAGTACTTC	CATFQGRSVHEQYF
TRBV6-6	-	TRBJ2-1	-	TGTGCCAGCCGGGGGGCCAGCGGCAATGAGCAGTTCTTC	CASRGASGNEQFF
TRBV7-2	-	TRBJ2-1	-	TGTGCCAGCAGCTTAGTCGGGCAGGGCAATGAGCAGTTCTTC	CASSLVGQGNEQFF
TRBV29-1	-	TRBJ1-5	-	TGCAGCGTTGAAAGCCCGAATCAGCCCCAGCATTTT	CSVESPNQPQHF
TRBV14	-	TRBJ2-1	TRBD2	TGTGCCAGCAGCCACGCTAGCGGTTATGAGCAGTTCTTC	CASSHASGYEQFF
TRBV6-4	-	TRBJ2-1	-	TGTGCCAGCAGGATTGTCGGGACTCCATACAATGAGCAGTTCTTC	CASRIVGTPYNEQFF
TRBV7-9	-	TRBJ1-4	-	TGTGCCAGCAGCATCATGGGGGGTGAAAAACTGTTTTTT	CASSIMGGEKLFF
TRBV7-6	few	TRBJ1-5	TRBD1	TGTGCCAGCAGCCCGGGACAGTTCAATCAGCCCCAGCATTTT	CASSPGQFNQPQHF
TRBV5-6	-	TRBJ2-1	-	TGTGCCAGCAGCTTAGGAGGGTTAGCCAGTGAGCAGTTCTTC	CASSLGGLASEQFF
TRBV27	-	TRBJ2-3	-	TGTGCCAGCAGTTTGTCGAGCACAGATACGCAGTATTTT	CASSLSSTDTQYF
TRBV7-2	-	TRBJ2-7	TRBD2	TGTGCCAGCAGCCCCCAGCCGGGAGGCACCTACGAGCAGTACTTC	CASSPQPGGTYEQYF
TRBV6-5	-	TRBJ1-2	-	TGTGCCAGCAGTCTCCGGACACTCCCCCTCGGAGGCTACACCTTC	CASSLRTLPLGGYTF
TRBV13	-	TRBJ2-7	TRBD1	TGTGCCAGCAGCGGTGGGACAGGGGGCAGGAACGAGCAGTACTTC	CASSGGTGGRNEQYF
TRBV5-4	-	TRBJ2-1	-	TGTGCCAGCAGCCCCAGGGGAGGGGGCAATGAGCAGTTCTTC	CASSPRGGGNEQFF
TRBV28	-	TRBJ1-1	-	TGTGCCAGCAGTTTGACTTCAACCCGCCTCCTGGAAGCTTTCTTT	CASSLTSTRLLEAFF
TRBV29-1	-	TRBJ2-7	-	TGCAGCGTTCGAGTACAGGTACAGGGCTCCTACGAGCAGTACTTC	CSVRVQVQGSYEQYF
TRBV7-3	-	TRBJ1-2	TRBD1	TGTGCCAGCAGCCCAGGACAGGGGAACTATGGCTACACCTTC	CASSPGQGNYGYTF
TRBV6-5	-	TRBJ2-5	-	TGTGCCAGCAGTTACTCCACAGCCCAAGAGACCCAGTACTTC	CASSYSTAQETQYF
TRBV9	-	TRBJ2-3	TRBD2	TGTGCCAGCAGCGTAGGTCTGGGGGGGGGAGGGGATACGCAGTATTTT	CASSVGLGGGGDTQYF